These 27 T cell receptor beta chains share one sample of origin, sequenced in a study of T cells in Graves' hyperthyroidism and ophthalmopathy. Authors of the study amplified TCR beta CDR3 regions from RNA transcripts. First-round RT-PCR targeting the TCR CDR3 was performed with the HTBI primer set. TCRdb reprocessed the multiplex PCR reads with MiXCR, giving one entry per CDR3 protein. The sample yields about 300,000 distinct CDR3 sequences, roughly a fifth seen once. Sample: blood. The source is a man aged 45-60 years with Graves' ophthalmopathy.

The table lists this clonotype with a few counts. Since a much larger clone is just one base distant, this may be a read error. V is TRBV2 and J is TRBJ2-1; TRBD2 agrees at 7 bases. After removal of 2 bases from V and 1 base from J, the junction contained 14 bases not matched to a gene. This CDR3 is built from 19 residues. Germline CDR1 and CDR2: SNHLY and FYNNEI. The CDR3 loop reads CASSEMGRGGGRSYNEQFF. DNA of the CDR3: TGTGCCAGCAGTGAAATGGGGAGGGGCGGGGGTAGGTCCTACAATGAGCAGTTCTTC.

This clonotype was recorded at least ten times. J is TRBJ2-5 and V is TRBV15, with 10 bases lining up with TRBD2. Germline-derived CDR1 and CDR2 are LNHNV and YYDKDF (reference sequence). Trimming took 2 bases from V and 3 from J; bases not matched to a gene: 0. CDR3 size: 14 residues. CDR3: CATSRLAGEETQYF. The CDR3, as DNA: TGTGCCACCAGCAGACTAGCGGGAGAAGAGACCCAGTACTTC.

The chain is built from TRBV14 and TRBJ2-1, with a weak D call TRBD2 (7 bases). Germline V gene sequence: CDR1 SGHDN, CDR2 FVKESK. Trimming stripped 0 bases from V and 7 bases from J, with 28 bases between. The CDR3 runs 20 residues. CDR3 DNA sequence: TGTGCCAGCAGCCAAGATTATCGATCCATAGGGGGGGCAAGGAGGAATGAGCAGTTCTTC. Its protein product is CASSQDYRSIGGARRNEQFF.

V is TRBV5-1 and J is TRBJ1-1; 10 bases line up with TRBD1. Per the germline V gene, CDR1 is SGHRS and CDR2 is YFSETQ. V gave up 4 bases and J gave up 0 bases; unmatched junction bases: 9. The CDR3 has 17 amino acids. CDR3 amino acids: CASSPLRTGGLNTEAFF. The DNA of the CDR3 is TGCGCCAGCAGCCCCCTGAGGACAGGGGGTTTGAACACTGAAGCTTTCTTT.

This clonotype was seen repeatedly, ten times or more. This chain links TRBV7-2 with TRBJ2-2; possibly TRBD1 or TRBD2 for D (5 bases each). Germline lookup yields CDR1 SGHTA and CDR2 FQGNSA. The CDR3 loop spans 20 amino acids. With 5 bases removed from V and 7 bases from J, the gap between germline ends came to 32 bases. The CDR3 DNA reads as TGTGCCAGCAGCCGAGAGGGGACGCAAATAGGGCAATGGGGATACGGGGAGCTGTTTTTT. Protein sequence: CASSREGTQIGQWGYGELFF.

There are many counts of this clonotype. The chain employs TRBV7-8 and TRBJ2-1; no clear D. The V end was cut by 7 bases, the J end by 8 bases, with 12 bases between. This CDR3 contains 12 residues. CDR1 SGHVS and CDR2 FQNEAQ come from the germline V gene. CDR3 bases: TGTGCCAGCACCACCCGGGTCCATGAGCAGTTCTTC. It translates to CASTTRVHEQFF.

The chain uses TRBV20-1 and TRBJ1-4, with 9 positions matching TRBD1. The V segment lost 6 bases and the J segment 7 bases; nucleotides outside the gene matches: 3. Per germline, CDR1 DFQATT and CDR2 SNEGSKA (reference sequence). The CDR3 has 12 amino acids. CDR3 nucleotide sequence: TGCAGTGCGGGGACAGGGTCTGAAAAACTGTTTTTT. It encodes CSAGTGSEKLFF.

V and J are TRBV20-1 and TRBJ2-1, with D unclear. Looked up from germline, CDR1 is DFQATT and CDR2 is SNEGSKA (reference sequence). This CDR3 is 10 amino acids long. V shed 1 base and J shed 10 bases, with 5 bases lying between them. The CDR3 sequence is CSARVSEQFF. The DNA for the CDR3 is TGCAGTGCTAGAGTTTCGGAGCAGTTCTTC.

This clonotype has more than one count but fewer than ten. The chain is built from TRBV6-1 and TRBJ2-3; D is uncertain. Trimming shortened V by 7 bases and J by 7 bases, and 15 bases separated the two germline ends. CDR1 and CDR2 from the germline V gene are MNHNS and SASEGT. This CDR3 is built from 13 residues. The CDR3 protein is CASTPETRNTQYF. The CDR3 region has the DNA TGTGCCAGCACACCAGAGACCAGAAATACGCAGTATTTT.

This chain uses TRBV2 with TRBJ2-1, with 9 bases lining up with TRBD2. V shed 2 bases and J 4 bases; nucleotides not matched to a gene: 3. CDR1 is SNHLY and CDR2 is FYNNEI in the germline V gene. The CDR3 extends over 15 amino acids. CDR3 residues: CASSELAGLYNEQFF. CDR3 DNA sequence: TGTGCCAGCAGTGAACTAGCGGGGCTTTACAATGAGCAGTTCTTC.

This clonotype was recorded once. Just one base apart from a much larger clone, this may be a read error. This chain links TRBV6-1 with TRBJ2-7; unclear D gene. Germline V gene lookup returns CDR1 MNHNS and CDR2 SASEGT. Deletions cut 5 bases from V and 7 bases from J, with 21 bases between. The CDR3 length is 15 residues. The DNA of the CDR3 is TGTGCCAGCAGTCGAGCTACAGAGTCAAAGGGTGAGCAGTACTTC. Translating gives CASSRATESKGEQYF.

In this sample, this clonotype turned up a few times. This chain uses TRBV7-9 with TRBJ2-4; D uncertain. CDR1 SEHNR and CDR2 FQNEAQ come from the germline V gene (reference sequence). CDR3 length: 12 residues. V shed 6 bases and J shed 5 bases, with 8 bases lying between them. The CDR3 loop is CASRSPQNIQYF. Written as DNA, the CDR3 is TGTGCCAGCAGATCTCCCCAAAACATTCAGTACTTC.

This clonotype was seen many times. CDR3 region: CSARDLLAGGPGDTQYF. CDR3 in DNA: TGCAGTGCTAGAGATCTTCTAGCGGGAGGGCCTGGGGATACGCAGTATTTT. The chain links TRBV20-1 to TRBJ2-3, with 12 positions matching TRBD2. The CDR3 covers 17 residues. Trimming cost V 0 bases and J 6 bases; bases outside gene matches: 10. Germline assignment: CDR1 DFQATT and CDR2 SNEGSKA (reference sequence).

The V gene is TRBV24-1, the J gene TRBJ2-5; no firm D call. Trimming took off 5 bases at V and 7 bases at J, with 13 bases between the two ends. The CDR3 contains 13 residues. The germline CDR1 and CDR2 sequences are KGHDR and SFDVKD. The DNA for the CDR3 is TGTGCCACCAGTGGTGGCACCCCGGGGACCCAGTACTTC. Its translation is CATSGGTPGTQYF.

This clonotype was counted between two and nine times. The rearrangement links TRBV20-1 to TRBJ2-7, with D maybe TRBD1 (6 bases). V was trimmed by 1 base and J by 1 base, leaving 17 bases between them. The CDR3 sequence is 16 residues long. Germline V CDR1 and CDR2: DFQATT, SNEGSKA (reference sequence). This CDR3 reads CSARGAMGAASYEQYF. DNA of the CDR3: TGCAGTGCTAGAGGGGCAATGGGGGCCGCGTCCTACGAGCAGTACTTC.

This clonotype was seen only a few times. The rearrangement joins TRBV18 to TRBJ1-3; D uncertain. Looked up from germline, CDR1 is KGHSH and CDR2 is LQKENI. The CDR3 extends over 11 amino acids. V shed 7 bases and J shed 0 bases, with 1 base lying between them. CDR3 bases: TGTGCCAGCTTCTCTGGAAACACCATATATTTT. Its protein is CASFSGNTIYF.

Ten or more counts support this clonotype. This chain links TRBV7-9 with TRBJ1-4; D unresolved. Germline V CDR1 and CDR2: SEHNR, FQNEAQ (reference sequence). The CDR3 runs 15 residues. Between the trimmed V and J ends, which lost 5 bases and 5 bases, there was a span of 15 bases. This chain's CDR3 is CASSLLERVNEKLFF. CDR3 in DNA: TGTGCCAGCAGCCTACTGGAAAGGGTGAATGAAAAACTGTTTTTT.

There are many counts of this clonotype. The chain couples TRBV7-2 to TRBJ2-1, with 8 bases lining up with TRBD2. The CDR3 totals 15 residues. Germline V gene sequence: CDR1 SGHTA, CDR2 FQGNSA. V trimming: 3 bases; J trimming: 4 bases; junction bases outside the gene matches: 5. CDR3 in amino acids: CASSLAGTSYNEQFF. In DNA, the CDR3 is TGTGCCAGCAGCTTGGCCGGGACTAGTTACAATGAGCAGTTCTTC.

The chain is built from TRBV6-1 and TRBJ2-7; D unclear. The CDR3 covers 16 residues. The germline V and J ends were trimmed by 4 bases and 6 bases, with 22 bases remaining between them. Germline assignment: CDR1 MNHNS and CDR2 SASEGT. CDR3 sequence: CASSAQDASIRLEQYF. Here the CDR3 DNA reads TGTGCCAGCAGTGCTCAAGACGCGTCGATACGTCTCGAGCAGTACTTC.

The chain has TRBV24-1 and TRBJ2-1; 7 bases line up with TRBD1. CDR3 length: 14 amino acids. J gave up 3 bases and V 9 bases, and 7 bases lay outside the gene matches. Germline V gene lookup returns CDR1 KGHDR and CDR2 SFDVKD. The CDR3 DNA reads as TGTGCCACCCAGGGGGACAGTCTCTACAATGAGCAGTTCTTC. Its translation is CATQGDSLYNEQFF.

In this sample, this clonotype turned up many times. CDR3 coding DNA: TGTGCCAGCAGCCGACTAACAGGGGGCTACACTGAAGCTTTCTTT. Translation: CASSRLTGGYTEAFF. The chain links TRBV11-2 to TRBJ1-1; 9 positions agree with TRBD1. The V gene's germline CDR1 is SGHAT and CDR2 FQNNGV. V was clipped by 5 bases and J by 3 bases; unmatched bases: 7. The CDR3 contains 15 residues.

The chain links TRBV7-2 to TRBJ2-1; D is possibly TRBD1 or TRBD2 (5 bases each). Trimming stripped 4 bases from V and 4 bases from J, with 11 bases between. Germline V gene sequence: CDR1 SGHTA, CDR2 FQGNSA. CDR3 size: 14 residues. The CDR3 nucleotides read TGTGCCAGCAGCTCCCGGGACCTTTACAATGAGCAGTTCTTC. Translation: CASSSRDLYNEQFF.

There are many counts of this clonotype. DNA of the CDR3: TGTGCCACCCAACAGGGGACGTTTTTTTACGAGCAGTACTTC. Translating gives CATQQGTFFYEQYF. The V gene is TRBV10-3, the J gene TRBJ2-7, with 7 bases lining up with TRBD1. CDR3 length: 14 residues. Germline-derived CDR1 and CDR2 are ENHRY and SYGVKD. After removal of 10 bases from V and 4 bases from J, the junction contained 13 bases not matched to a gene.

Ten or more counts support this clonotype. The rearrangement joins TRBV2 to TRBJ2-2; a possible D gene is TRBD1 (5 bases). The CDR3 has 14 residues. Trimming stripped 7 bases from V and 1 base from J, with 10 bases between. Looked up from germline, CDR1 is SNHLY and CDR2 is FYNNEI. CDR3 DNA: TGTGCCAGCACTCGTACAGGGAACACCGGGGAGCTGTTTTTT. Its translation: CASTRTGNTGELFF.

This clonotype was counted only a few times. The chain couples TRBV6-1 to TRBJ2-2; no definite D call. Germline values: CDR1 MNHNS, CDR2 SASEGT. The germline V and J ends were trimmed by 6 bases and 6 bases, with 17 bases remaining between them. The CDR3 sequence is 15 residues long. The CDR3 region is CASSLERIPAGELFF. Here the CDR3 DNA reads TGTGCCAGCAGCCTAGAGAGGATCCCCGCCGGGGAGCTGTTTTTT.

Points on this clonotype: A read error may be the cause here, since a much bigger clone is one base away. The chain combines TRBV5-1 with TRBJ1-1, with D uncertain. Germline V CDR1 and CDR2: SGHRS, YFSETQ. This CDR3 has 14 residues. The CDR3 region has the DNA TGCGCCAGCAGCTTACAATCTAGGAACACTGAAGCTCTCTTT. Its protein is CASSLQSRNTEALF.

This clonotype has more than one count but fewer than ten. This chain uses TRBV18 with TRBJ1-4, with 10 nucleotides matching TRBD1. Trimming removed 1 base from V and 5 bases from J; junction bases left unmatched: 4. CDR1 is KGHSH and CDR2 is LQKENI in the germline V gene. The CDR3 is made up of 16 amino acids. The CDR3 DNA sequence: TGTGCCAGCTCACCACTGACGACAGGGGGCAATGAAAAACTGTTTTTT. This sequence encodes CASSPLTTGGNEKLFF.